One and the same sample provided the 11 T cell receptor beta chains below, sequenced in a study of T cells after yellow fever vaccination. Each CDR3 protein gets one entry after TCRdb re-called the 5' RACE reads with MiXCR. The sample has around 310,000 distinct CDR3 sequences, approximately 3.8% seen once. Sample: PBMCs, taken on the day of the yellow fever booster vaccination. These receptors were obtained from a man aged 18-30 years who received the YFV17D yellow fever vaccine.

This chain joins TRBV4-1 and TRBJ2-5, with a weak D call TRBD2 (6 bases). This CDR3 has 15 residues. The V gene's germline CDR1 is MGHRA and CDR2 YSYEKL. V shed 3 bases and J shed 4 bases, with 15 bases lying between them. CDR3 sequence: CASSHAASRGETQYF. The CDR3 DNA reads TGCGCCAGCAGCCACGCAGCGTCGCGGGGAGAGACCCAGTACTTC.

This clonotype was observed at least ten times. This chain links TRBV27 with TRBJ2-1, with TRBD2 identical over 8 bases. The CDR3 sequence is 15 residues long. Trimming at V came to 3 bases and at J to 9 bases, leaving 10 bases not matched to a gene. Germline assignment: CDR1 MNHEY and CDR2 SMNVEV (reference sequence). DNA of the CDR3: TGTGCCAGCAGTTTGGAACGGGGGGGCCTTGGTGAGCAGTTCTTC. It codes for CASSLERGGLGEQFF.

This clonotype has a count of ten or more. This CDR3 is CASSVYEGNEQFF. As DNA, the CDR3 is TGTGCCAGCAGCGTATACGAGGGGAATGAGCAGTTCTTC. The V call is TRBV9, the J call TRBJ2-1; D may match TRBD1 or TRBD2 (5 bases each). Germline CDR1 is SGDLS and CDR2 is YYNGEE. The CDR3 totals 13 residues. The V end lost 1 base, the J end lost 7 bases, and 9 bases lay between the germline ends.

The table lists this clonotype with many counts. J is TRBJ2-3 and V is TRBV7-2; 10 nucleotides match TRBD2. Trimming at V came to 5 bases and at J to 6 bases, leaving 2 bases not matched to a gene. The CDR3 spans 13 residues. The V gene's germline CDR1 is SGHTA and CDR2 FQGNSA. The CDR3 loop reads CASSKRGGDTQYF. For the CDR3, the DNA is TGTGCCAGCAGCAAGCGGGGGGGCGATACGCAGTATTTT. Drawing the rest from reference TRBV7-2 and TRBJ2-3, the complete variable domain is GAGVSQSPSNKVTEKGKDVELRCDPISGHTALYWYRQSLGQGLEFLIYFQGNSAPDKSGLPSDRFSAERTGGSVSTLTIQRTQQEDSAVYLCASSKRGGDTQYFGPGTRLTVL.

The chain uses TRBV5-1 and TRBJ1-4, with D possibly being TRBD1 (5 bases). The CDR3 contains 17 residues. The V gene lost 1 base and the J gene lost 1 base, with 14 bases spanning the gap. Germline loops: CDR1 SGHRS, CDR2 YFSETQ. CDR3 residues: CASSLIPPGRTNEKLFF. The DNA of the CDR3 is TGCGCCAGCAGCTTGATCCCACCAGGGCGAACTAATGAAAAACTGTTTTTT. The full variable domain, completed using reference TRBV5-1 and TRBJ1-4, is KAGVTQTPRYLIKTRGQQVTLSCSPISGHRSVSWYQQTPGQGLQFLFEYFSETQRNKGNFPGRFSGRQFSNSRSEMNVSTLELGDSALYLCASSLIPPGRTNEKLFFGSGTQLSVL.

The CDR3 DNA follows: TGCGCCAGCAGCCAGATCAGAGCGCAGGGGGGCACTGAAGCTTTCTTT. This translates into CASSQIRAQGGTEAFF. The chain employs TRBV4-3 and TRBJ1-1, with TRBD1 identical over 7 bases. The germline gives CDR1 LGHNA, CDR2 YSLEER. The CDR3 has 16 amino acids. The V and J ends lost 3 bases and 4 bases, in that order; junction bases with no gene match: 11.

In this sample, this clonotype turned up many times. V is TRBV27 and J is TRBJ2-7; unclear D gene. V shed 5 bases and J shed 7 bases, with 15 bases lying between them. This CDR3 is built from 13 residues. CDR1 is MNHEY and CDR2 is SMNVEV in the germline V gene (reference sequence). The CDR3 DNA sequence: TGTGCCAGCAGTCCCGTCCCCCCGTGGGAGCAGTACTTC. Protein product: CASSPVPPWEQYF.

In this sample, this clonotype turned up many times. The chain recombines TRBV29-1 with TRBJ2-3; D not resolved. Between the trimmed V and J ends, which lost 0 bases and 1 base, there was a span of 5 bases. Looked up from germline, CDR1 is SQVTM and CDR2 is ANQGSEA. The CDR3 contains 13 residues. CDR3 coding DNA: TGCAGCGTTGAAGATCCAGGCACAGATACGCAGTATTTT. Amino acids: CSVEDPGTDTQYF.

The V gene is TRBV7-2, the J gene TRBJ1-5; the D gene is possibly TRBD1 (5 bases). In germline, CDR1 is SGHTA, CDR2 FQGNSA. The CDR3 totals 17 residues. The germline V and J ends were trimmed by 1 base and 6 bases, with 19 bases remaining between them. The CDR3 bases are TGTGCCAGCAGCTTAGACGTGCTGTACCCCGGGGGTCAGCCCCAGCATTTT. Translation gives CASSLDVLYPGGQPQHF.

This clonotype has only a few counts. This sequence joins TRBV12-3 or TRBV12-4 and TRBJ2-7, with TRBD2 matching 8 bases. Losses at the gene ends were 7 bases for V and 7 bases for J; bases not matched to a gene: 12. This CDR3 has 14 residues. CDR3: CASTSYGTREEQYF. CDR3 nucleotide sequence: TGTGCCAGCACCTCGTATGGGACTAGAGAAGAGCAGTACTTC.

This clonotype was counted at least ten times. V and J are TRBV18 and TRBJ1-5; the D gene is possibly TRBD1 (6 bases). Between the trimmed V and J ends, which lost 1 base and 5 bases, there was a span of 15 bases. CDR3 length: 16 residues. From germline, CDR1 is KGHSH and CDR2 LQKENI. CDR3 in DNA: TGTGCCAGCTCACCACTATCGGGGGCTTACGATCAGCCCCAGCATTTT. This encodes CASSPLSGAYDQPQHF. Full variable domain (outside the CDR3, taken from reference TRBV18 and TRBJ1-5): NAGVMQNPRHLVRRRGQEARLRCSPMKGHSHVYWYRQLPEEGLKFMVYLQKENIIDESGMPKERFSAEFPKEGPSILRIQQVVRGDSAAYFCASSPLSGAYDQPQHFGDGTRLSIL.